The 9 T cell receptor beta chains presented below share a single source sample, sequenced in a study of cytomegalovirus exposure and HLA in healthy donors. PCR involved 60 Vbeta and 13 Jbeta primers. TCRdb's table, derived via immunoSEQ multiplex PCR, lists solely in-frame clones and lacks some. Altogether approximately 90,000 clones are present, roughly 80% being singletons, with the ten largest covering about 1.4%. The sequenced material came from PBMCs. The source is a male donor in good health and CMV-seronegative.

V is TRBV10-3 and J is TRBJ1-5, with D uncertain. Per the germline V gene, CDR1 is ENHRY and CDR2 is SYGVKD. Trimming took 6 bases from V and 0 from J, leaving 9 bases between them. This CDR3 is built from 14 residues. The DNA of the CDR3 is TGTGCCATCAGGGCAGAGGCTAGCAATCAGCCCCAGCATTTT. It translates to CAIRAEASNQPQHF.

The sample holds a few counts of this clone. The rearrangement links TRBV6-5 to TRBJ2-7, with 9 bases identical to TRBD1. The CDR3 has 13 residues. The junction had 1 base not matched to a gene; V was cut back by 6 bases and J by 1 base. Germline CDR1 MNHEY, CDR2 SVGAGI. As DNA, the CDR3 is TGTGCCAGCAGCGGGACAGGGTCCTACGAGCAGTACTTC. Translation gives CASSGTGSYEQYF.

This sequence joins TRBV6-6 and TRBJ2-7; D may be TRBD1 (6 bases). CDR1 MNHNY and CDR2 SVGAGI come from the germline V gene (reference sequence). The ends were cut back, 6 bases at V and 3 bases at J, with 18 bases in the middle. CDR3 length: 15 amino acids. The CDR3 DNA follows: TGTGCCAGCAGGTCAGGGGCGACCCGTCTCTACGAGCAGTACTTC. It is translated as CASRSGATRLYEQYF.

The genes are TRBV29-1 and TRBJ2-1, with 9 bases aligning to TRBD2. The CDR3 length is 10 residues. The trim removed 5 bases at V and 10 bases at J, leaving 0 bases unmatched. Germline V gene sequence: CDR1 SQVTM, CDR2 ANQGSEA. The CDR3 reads CSVLAGEQFF. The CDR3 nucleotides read TGCAGCGTTCTAGCGGGAGAGCAGTTCTTC.

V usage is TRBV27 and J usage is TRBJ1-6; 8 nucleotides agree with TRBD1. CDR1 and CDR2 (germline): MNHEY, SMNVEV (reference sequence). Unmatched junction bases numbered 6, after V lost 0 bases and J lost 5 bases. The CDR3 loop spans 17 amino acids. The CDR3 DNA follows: TGTGCCAGCAGTTTATCCCGCTGGGGACAGGATAATTCACCCCTCCACTTT. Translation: CASSLSRWGQDNSPLHF.

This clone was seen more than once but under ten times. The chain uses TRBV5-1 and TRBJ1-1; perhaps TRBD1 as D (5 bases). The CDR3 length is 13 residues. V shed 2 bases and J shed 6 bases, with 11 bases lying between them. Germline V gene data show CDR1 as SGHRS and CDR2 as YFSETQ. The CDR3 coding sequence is TGCGCCAGCAGCTTTACAGACAGCTCTGAAGCTTTCTTT. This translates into CASSFTDSSEAFF.

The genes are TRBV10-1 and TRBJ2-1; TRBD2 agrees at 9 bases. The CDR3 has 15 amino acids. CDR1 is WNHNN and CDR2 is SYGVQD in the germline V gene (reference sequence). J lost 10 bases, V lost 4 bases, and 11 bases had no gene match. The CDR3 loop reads CASSGGSGGPGEQFF. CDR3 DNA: TGCGCCAGCAGTGGGGGTAGCGGGGGCCCGGGAGAGCAGTTCTTC.

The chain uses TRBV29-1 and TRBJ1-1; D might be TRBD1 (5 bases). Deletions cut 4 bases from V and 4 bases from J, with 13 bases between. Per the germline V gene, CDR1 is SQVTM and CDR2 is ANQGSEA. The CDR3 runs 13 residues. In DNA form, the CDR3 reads TGCAGCGTTGTTAAGGGGCAGGCCACTGAAGCTTTCTTT. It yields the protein CSVVKGQATEAFF.

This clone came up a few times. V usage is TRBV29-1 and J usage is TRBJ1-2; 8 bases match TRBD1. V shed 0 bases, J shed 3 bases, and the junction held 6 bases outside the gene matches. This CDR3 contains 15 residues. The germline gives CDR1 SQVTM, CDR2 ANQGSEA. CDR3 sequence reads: CSVEDPDREDYGYTF. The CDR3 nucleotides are TGCAGCGTTGAAGACCCGGACAGGGAGGACTATGGCTACACCTTC.